These 10 T cell receptor beta chains share one sample of origin, sequenced in a study of cytomegalovirus exposure and HLA in healthy donors. PCR used 60 Vbeta primers and 13 Jbeta primers. Assay used: immunoSEQ multiplex PCR; TCRdb lists only in-frame clones, some missing. This table has roughly 73,000 clones, around 78% appearing once. Sequencing input: PBMCs. These TCRs come from a man between 35 and 55 years old in good health and CMV-seronegative.

The chain employs TRBV7-2 and TRBJ2-1, with 9 bases fitting TRBD1. CDR1 and CDR2 (germline): SGHTA, FQGNSA. This CDR3 contains 15 residues. The trim removed 1 base at V and 9 bases at J, leaving 7 bases unmatched. The CDR3 region has the DNA TGTGCCAGCAGCTTAGTTGCGACAGGGGGTAGTGAGCAGTTCTTC. Amino acid sequence: CASSLVATGGSEQFF.

In its sample, this clone was seen a few times. The chain uses TRBV28 and TRBJ1-4, with D uncertain. CDR3 length: 14 amino acids. The germline V gene has CDR1 MDHEN and CDR2 SYDVKM. Trimming took off 5 bases at V and 1 base at J, with 8 bases between the two ends. CDR3 DNA: TGTGCCAGCAGTAACGGTGGAACTAATGAAAAACTGTTTTTT. Its translation: CASSNGGTNEKLFF.

The chain links TRBV5-1 to TRBJ1-2; D uncertain. Germline loops: CDR1 SGHRS, CDR2 YFSETQ. This CDR3 has 13 amino acids. V shed 4 bases and J shed 1 base, with 8 bases lying between them. The CDR3: CASSLGGNYGYTF. The CDR3 coding sequence is TGCGCCAGCAGCCTTGGAGGTAACTATGGCTACACCTTC.

The chain links TRBV4-3 to TRBJ2-7; 8 positions match TRBD2. This CDR3 comprises 17 residues. From germline, CDR1 is LGHNA and CDR2 YSLEER. With 1 base clipped from V and 0 bases from J, the junction kept 8 bases outside the gene matches. The CDR3 region is CASSQGIGGASSYEQYF. The CDR3 DNA follows: TGCGCCAGCAGCCAAGGGATCGGGGGGGCCTCCTCCTACGAGCAGTACTTC.

V gene TRBV6-5 combines with J gene TRBJ1-4, with D uncertain. V shed 0 bases and J shed 2 bases, with 10 bases lying between them. Germline V gene sequence: CDR1 MNHEY, CDR2 SVGAGI. This CDR3 contains 16 residues. The CDR3 nucleotides are TGTGCCAGCAGTTACTCGACGGAGCGGACTAATGAAAAACTGTTTTTT. It encodes CASSYSTERTNEKLFF.

This clone has just a few counts. V is TRBV4-1 and J is TRBJ1-1; 10 positions agree with TRBD1. The CDR3 is made up of 16 amino acids. After removal of 1 base from V and 4 bases from J, the junction contained 6 bases not matched to a gene. CDR1 and CDR2 from the germline V gene are MGHRA and YSYEKL. CDR3: CASSQGQGAKGTEAFF. CDR3 bases: TGCGCCAGCAGCCAAGGACAGGGGGCTAAGGGCACTGAAGCTTTCTTT.

CDR3 nucleotide sequence: TGTGCCTGGAGTCAGGACAGGGGGCACGGCTACACCTTC. This encodes CAWSQDRGHGYTF. The rearrangement links TRBV30 to TRBJ1-2, with 11 bases lining up with TRBD1. Germline values: CDR1 GTSNPN, CDR2 SVGIG (reference sequence). The J segment lost 8 bases and the V segment lost 2 bases, leaving 4 bases of the junction unmatched. The CDR3 runs 13 residues.

This chain connects TRBV7-3 to TRBJ2-5; 7 positions agree with TRBD1. The end of the DNA aligns better with TRBJ2-7, so the J call may be wrong. Germline V lookup: CDR1 SGHTA, CDR2 FQGTGA. This CDR3 has 13 residues. CDR3 sequence (DNA): TGTGCCAGCAGTACAGGGGCAGGTTACGAGCAGTACTTC. Amino acid sequence: CASSTGAGYEQYF.

The chain has TRBV5-1 and TRBJ2-1, with 11 bases lining up with TRBD2. From germline, CDR1 is SGHRS and CDR2 YFSETQ. CDR3 length: 18 amino acids. The junction had 8 bases not matched to a gene; V was cut back by 3 bases and J by 0 bases. The CDR3 sequence is CASSSGTSGKSSYNEQFF. The CDR3 DNA is TGCGCCAGCAGCTCCGGGACTAGCGGAAAGAGCTCCTACAATGAGCAGTTCTTC.

V and J are TRBV25-1 and TRBJ1-4, with a tentative D call TRBD1 (5 bases). CDR3 length: 15 amino acids. V was shortened by 3 bases and J by 4 bases, with 12 bases between the two germline ends. Germline V gene sequence: CDR1 MGHDK, CDR2 SYGVNS. The CDR3 sequence: CASSDLNGGNEKLFF. In DNA form, the CDR3 reads TGTGCCAGCAGTGATCTCAACGGGGGTAATGAAAAACTGTTTTTT.